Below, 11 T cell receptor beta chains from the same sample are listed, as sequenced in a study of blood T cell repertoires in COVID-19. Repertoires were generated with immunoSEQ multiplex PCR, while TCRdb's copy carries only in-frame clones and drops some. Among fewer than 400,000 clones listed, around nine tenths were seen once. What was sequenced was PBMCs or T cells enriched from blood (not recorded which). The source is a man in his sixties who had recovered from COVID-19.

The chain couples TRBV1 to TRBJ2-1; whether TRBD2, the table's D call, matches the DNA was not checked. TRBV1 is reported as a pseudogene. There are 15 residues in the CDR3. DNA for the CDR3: TGCACCAGCAGCTTCCGACTAGCGGGAGCCAATGAGCAGTTCTTC. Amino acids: CTSSFRLAGANEQFF.

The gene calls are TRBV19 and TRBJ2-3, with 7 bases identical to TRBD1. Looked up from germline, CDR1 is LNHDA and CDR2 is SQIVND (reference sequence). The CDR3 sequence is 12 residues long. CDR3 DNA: TGTGTCTCGAGGGGGCGGGCAGATACGCAGTATTTT. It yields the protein CVSRGRADTQYF.

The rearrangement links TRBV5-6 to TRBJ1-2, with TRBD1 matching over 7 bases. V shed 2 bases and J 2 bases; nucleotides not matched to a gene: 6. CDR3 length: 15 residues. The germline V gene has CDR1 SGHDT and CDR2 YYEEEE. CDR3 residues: CASSLQGSGNYGYTF. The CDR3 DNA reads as TGTGCCAGCAGCTTACAGGGGAGTGGGAACTATGGCTACACCTTC.

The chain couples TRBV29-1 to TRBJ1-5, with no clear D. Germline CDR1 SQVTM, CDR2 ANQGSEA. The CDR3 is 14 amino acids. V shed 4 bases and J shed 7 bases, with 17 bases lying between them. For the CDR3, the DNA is TGCAGCGTTGGGCCTGGAGCGGGAGGGCAGCCCCAGCATTTT. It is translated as CSVGPGAGGQPQHF.

The CDR3 nucleotides are TGTGCCACCAGTGATAGGAGGTTCGGGGACAATCAGCCCCAGCATTTT. As protein: CATSDRRFGDNQPQHF. The chain joins TRBV24-1 to TRBJ1-5; no reliable D call. With 3 bases removed from V and 3 bases from J, the gap between germline ends came to 14 bases. The CDR3 covers 16 residues. Germline V gene data show CDR1 as KGHDR and CDR2 as SFDVKD.

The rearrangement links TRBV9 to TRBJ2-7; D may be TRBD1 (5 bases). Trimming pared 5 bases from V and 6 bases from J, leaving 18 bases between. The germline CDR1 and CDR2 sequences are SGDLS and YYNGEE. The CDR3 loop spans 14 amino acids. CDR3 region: CASSLRVATAEQYF. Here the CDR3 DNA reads TGTGCCAGCAGTCTCAGGGTAGCCACCGCCGAGCAGTACTTC.

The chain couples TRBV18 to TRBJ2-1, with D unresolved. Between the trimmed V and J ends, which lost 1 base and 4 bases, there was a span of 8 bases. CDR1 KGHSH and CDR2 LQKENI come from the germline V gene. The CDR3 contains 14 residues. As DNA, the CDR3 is TGTGCCAGCTCACCACGCAACAGTTACAATGAGCAGTTCTTC. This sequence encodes CASSPRNSYNEQFF.

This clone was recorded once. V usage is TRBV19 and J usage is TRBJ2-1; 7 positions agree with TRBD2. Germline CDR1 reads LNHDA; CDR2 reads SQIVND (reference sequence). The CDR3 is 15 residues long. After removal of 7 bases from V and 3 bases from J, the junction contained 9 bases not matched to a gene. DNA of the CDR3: TGTGCCAGTACCCCCGTGGGGGGGAACTACAATGAGCAGTTCTTC. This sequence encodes CASTPVGGNYNEQFF. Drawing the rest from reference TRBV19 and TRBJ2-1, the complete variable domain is DGGITQSPKYLFRKEGQNVTLSCEQNLNHDAMYWYRQDPGQGLRLIYYSQIVNDFQKGDIAEGYSVSREKKESFPLTVTSAQKNPTAFYLCASTPVGGNYNEQFFGPGTRLTVL.

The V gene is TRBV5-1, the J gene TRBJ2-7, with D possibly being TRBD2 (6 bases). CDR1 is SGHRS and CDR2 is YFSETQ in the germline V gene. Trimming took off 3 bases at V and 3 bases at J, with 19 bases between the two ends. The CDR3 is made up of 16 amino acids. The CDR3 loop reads CASSSTASESFYEQYF. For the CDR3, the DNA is TGCGCCAGCAGCTCCACTGCTAGCGAATCTTTCTACGAGCAGTACTTC.

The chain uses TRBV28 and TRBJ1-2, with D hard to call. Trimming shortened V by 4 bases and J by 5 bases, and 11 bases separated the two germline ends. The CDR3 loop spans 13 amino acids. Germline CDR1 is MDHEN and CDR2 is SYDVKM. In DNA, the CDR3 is TGTGCCAGCAGTTGGCAGTCGGGGTATGGCTACACCTTC. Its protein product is CASSWQSGYGYTF.

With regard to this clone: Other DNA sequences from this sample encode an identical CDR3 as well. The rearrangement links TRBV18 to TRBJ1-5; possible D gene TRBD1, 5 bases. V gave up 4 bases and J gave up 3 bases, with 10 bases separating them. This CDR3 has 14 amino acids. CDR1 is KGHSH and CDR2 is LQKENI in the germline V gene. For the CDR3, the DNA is TGTGCCAGCTCACAACAAGGGGACAATCAGCCCCAGCATTTT. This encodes CASSQQGDNQPQHF.